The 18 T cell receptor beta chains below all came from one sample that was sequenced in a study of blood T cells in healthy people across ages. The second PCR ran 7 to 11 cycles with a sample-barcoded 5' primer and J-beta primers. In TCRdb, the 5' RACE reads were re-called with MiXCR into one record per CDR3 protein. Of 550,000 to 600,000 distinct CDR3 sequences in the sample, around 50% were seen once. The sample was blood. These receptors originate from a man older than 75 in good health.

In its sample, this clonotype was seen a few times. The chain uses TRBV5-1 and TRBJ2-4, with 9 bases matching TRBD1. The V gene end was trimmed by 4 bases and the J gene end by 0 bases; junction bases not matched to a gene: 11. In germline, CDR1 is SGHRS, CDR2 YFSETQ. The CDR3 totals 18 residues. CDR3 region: CASSGGPYRGRAKNIQYF. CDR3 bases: TGCGCCAGCAGCGGAGGACCTTACAGGGGGCGAGCCAAAAACATTCAGTACTTC.

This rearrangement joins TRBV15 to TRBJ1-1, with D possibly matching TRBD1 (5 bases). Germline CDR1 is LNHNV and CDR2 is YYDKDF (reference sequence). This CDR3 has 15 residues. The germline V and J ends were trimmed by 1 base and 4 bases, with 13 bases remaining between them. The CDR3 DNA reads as TGTGCCACCAGCAGAGTTAAGGGGAAGGGCACTGAAGCTTTCTTT. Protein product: CATSRVKGKGTEAFF.

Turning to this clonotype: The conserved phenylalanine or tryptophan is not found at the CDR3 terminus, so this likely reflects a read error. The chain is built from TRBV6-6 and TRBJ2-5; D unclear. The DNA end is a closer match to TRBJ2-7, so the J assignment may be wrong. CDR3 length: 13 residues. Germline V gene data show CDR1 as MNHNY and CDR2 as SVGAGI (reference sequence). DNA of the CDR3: TGTGCCAGTAGCCAGGAAAGGCTGAACGAGCAGTACCTC. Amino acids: CASSQERLNEQYL.

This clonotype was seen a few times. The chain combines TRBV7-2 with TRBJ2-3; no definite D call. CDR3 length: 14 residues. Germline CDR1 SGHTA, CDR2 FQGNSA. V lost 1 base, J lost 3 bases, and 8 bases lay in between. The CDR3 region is CASSLEQRTDTQYF. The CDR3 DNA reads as TGTGCCAGCAGCTTAGAGCAGAGGACAGATACGCAGTATTTT.

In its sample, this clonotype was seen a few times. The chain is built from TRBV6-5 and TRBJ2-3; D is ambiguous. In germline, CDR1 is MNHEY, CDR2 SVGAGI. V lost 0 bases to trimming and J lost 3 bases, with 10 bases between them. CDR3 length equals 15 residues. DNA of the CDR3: TGTGCCAGCAGTTACTCGGGGTTAGTGACAGATACGCAGTATTTT. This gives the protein CASSYSGLVTDTQYF.

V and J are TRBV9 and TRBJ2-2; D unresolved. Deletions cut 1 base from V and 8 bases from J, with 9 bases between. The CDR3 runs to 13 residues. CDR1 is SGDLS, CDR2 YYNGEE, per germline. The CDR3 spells CASSVQSSGELFF. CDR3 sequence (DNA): TGTGCCAGCAGCGTACAGTCGAGTGGGGAGCTGTTTTTT.

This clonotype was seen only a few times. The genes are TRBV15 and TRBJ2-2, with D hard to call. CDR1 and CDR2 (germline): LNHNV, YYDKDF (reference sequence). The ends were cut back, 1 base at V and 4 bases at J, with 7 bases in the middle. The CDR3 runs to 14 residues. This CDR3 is CATSRGPPTGELFF. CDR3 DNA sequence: TGTGCCACCAGCAGAGGTCCACCCACCGGGGAGCTGTTTTTT.

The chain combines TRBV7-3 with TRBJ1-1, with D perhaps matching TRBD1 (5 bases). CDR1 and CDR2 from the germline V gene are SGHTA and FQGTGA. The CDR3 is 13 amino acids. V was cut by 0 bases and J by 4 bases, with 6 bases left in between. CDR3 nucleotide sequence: TGTGCCAGCAGCTTAACGGGGCTCACTGAAGCTTTCTTT. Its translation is CASSLTGLTEAFF.

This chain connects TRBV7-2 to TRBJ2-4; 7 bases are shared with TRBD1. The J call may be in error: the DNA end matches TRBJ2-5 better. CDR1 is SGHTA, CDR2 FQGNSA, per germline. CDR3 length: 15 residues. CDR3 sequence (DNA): TGTGCCAGCAGCTTAGGGACAGGTTATGGGGAGACCCAGTACTTC. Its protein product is CASSLGTGYGETQYF.

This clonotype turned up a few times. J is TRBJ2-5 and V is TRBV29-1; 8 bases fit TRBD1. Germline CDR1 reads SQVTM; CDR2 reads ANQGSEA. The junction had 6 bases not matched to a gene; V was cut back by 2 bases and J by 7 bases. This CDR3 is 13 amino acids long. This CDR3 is CSVETGGEGTQYF. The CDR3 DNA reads TGCAGCGTTGAAACAGGGGGTGAGGGGACCCAGTACTTC.

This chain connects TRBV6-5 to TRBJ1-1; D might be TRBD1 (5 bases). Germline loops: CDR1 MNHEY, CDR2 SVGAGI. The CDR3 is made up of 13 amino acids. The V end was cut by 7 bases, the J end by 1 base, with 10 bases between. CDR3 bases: TGTGCCAGCACTGGAGGGGCGAACACTGAAGCTTTCTTT. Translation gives CASTGGANTEAFF.

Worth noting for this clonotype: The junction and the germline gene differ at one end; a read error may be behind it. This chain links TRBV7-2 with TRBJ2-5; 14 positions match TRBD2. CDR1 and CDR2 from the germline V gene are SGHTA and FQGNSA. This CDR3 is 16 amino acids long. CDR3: CASSWTSGGPQETQYF. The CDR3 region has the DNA TGTGCCAGCAGCTGGACTAGCGGGGGGCCCCAAGAGACTCAGTACTTC.

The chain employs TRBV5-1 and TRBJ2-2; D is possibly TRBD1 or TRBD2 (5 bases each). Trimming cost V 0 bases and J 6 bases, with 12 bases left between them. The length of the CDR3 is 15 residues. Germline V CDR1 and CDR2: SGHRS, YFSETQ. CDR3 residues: CASSLGDARAGELFF. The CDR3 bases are TGCGCCAGCAGCTTGGGGGACGCTCGGGCCGGGGAGCTGTTTTTT. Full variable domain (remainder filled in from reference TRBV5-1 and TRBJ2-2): KAGVTQTPRYLIKTRGQQVTLSCSPISGHRSVSWYQQTPGQGLQFLFEYFSETQRNKGNFPGRFSGRQFSNSRSEMNVSTLELGDSALYLCASSLGDARAGELFFGEGSRLTVL.

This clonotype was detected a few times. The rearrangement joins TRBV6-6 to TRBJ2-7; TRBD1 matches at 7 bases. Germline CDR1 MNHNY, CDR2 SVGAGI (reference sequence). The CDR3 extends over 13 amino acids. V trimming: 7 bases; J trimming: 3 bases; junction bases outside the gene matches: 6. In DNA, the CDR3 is TGTGCCAGCACCCGGGACAGTTTCTACGAGCAGTACTTC. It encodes CASTRDSFYEQYF.

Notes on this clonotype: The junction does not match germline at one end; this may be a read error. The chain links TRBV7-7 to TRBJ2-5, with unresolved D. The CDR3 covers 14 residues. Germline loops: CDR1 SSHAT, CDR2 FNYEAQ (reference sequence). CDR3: CASSRLNSGETQYF. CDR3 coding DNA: TGTGCTAGCAGCCGCCTTAACAGTGGAGAGACCCAGTACTTC.

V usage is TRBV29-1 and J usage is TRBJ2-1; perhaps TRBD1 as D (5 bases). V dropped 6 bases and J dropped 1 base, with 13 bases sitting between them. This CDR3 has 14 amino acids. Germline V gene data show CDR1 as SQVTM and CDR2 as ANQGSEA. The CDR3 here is CSVGAPFSYNEQFF. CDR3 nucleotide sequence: TGCAGCGTAGGGGCCCCATTTTCCTACAATGAGCAGTTCTTC.

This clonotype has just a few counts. The CDR3 protein is CAISEGISGTDYGYTF. Here the CDR3 DNA reads TGTGCCATCAGTGAGGGAATCTCCGGGACAGACTATGGCTACACCTTC. The V and J genes are TRBV10-3 and TRBJ1-2, with TRBD1 identical over 7 bases. CDR1 is ENHRY, CDR2 SYGVKD, per germline. This CDR3 is built from 16 residues. Unmatched junction bases numbered 9, after V lost 2 bases and J lost 3 bases.

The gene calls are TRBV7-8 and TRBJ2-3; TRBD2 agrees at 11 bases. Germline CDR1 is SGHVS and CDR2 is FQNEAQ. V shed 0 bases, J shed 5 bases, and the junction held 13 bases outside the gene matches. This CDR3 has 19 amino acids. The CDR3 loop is CASSLARRTSGRVIDTQYF. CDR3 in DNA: TGTGCCAGCAGCTTAGCACGGCGGACTAGCGGGCGTGTAATAGATACGCAGTATTTT.